These 3 T cell receptor beta chains came from one sample sequenced in a study of cytomegalovirus exposure and HLA in healthy donors. 13 Jbeta primers and 60 Vbeta primers were used for the PCR. Profiling relied on immunoSEQ multiplex PCR, and the TCRdb table lists in-frame clones only, not all of them. The sample includes about 160,000 clones, roughly 80% of them seen just once. The sequenced sample was PBMCs. The receptors were sampled from a man aged 50 to 60 in good health and CMV-seropositive.

V and J are TRBV15 and TRBJ2-7; a possible D gene is TRBD2 (6 bases). The CDR3 consists of 18 residues. V dropped 1 base and J dropped 0 bases, with 19 bases sitting between them. Germline CDR1 LNHNV, CDR2 YYDKDF (reference sequence). In DNA form, the CDR3 reads TGTGCCACCAGCAGAGTAACCCCCGAGCGGGCCAGCTCCTACGAGCAGTACTTC. Residues: CATSRVTPERASSYEQYF.

This rearrangement joins TRBV7-9 to TRBJ1-2; 8 positions agree with TRBD1. The J segment lost 5 bases and the V segment lost 5 bases, leaving 7 bases of the junction unmatched. CDR1 SEHNR and CDR2 FQNEAQ come from the germline V gene (reference sequence). This CDR3 is built from 14 residues. The CDR3 nucleotides read TGTGCCAGCAGCACACTTGGACAGGGTTATGGCTACACCTTC. Translating it yields CASSTLGQGYGYTF.

The V call is TRBV7-2, the J call TRBJ1-1; D gene ambiguous. CDR3 length: 13 residues. Deletions cut 5 bases from V and 1 base from J, with 8 bases between. Germline V CDR1 and CDR2: SGHTA, FQGNSA. CDR3 residues: CASSIPSNTEAFF. CDR3 DNA sequence: TGTGCCAGCAGCATTCCCTCGAACACTGAAGCTTTCTTT.